This TCR beta chain was identified in a study of cytomegalovirus exposure and HLA in healthy donors. At the level of the study: The 95 to 150 validation repertoires used a platform that matched the one used for the 600 to 750 first-cohort repertoires, as a later analysis reported.

This clone occurred once. Germline CDR1 MNHEY, CDR2 SMNVEV (reference sequence). The CDR3 is 14 residues long. V lost 7 bases, J lost 2 bases, and 11 bases lay in between. TCRdb's table, derived via immunoSEQ multiplex PCR, lists solely in-frame clones and lacks some. The sample comprises around 250,000 clones, 90% of which are singletons, and around 3.1% rests with the top ten. Separate from the approximately 670-subject first cohort, the roughly 110-subject validation cohort was the one that the donors belonged to. This sequence originates from a woman in her 30s in good health and CMV-seronegative. What was sequenced was PBMCs. The chain links TRBV27 to TRBJ2-2; no clear D gene. CDR3 in amino acids: CASKPSLNTGELFF. CDR3 sequence (DNA): TGTGCCAGCAAGCCGAGCCTTAACACCGGGGAGCTGTTTTTT.